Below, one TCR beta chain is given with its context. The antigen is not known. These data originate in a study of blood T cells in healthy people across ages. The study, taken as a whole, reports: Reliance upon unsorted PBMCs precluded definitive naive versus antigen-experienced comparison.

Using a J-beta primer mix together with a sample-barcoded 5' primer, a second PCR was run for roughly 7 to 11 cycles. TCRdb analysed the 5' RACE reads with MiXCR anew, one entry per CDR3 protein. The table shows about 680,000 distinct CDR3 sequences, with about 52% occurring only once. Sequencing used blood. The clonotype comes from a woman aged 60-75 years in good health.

For the CDR3, the DNA is TGTGCCAGCAGTACGACTAGCGGGGGCCAGGGGGAGCAGTTCTTC. It translates to CASSTTSGGQGEQFF. V usage is TRBV6-2 or TRBV6-3 and J usage is TRBJ2-1, with 12 bases matching TRBD2. Germline V gene lookup returns CDR1 MNHEY and CDR2 SVGEGT. This CDR3 spans 15 amino acids. V lost 5 bases to trimming and J lost 10 bases; unmatched junction nucleotides: 9.